The 13 T cell receptor beta chains in this list originate from one sample, sequenced in a study of blood T cells in healthy people across ages. The second PCR ran about 6 to 12 cycles with a sample-barcoded 5' primer and J-beta primers. TCRdb recomputed calls from the 5' RACE reads with MiXCR, one row per CDR3 protein. The sample records 750,000 to 1,000,000 distinct CDR3 sequences, 29% being singletons. In addition, the sample was reused for a study of T cells of mothers and their children.

The sample taken for sequencing was blood. The source is a woman in her thirties or forties in good health.

This clonotype has more than one count but fewer than ten. This chain connects TRBV3-1 to TRBJ2-7; no reliable D call. CDR3 size: 14 residues. Germline CDR1 LGHDT, CDR2 YNNKEL (reference sequence). Trimming took off 3 bases at V and 3 bases at J, with 12 bases between the two ends. The CDR3 is CASSHSMPDYEQYF. In nucleotides, the CDR3 is TGTGCCAGCAGCCATTCGATGCCGGACTACGAGCAGTACTTC.

The chain carries TRBV11-1 and TRBJ2-1; D is undetermined. Germline V gives CDR1 SGHAT, CDR2 FQDESV (reference sequence). Trimming shortened V by 8 bases and J by 0 bases, and 17 bases separated the two germline ends. This CDR3 spans 16 amino acids. In DNA form, the CDR3 reads TGTGCCAGCTGGCCATCCGCAGAGAGCTCCTACAATGAGCAGTTCTTC. Its protein product is CASWPSAESSYNEQFF.

As for this clonotype: No conserved phenylalanine or tryptophan is present at the end of the CDR3, so a read error is the likely explanation. The chain couples TRBV3-1 to TRBJ2-7; D is unresolved. CDR3 size: 14 residues. Germline V lookup: CDR1 LGHDT, CDR2 YNNKEL (reference sequence). Between the trimmed V and J ends, which lost 3 bases and 0 bases, there was a span of 9 bases. The CDR3 protein is CASSQSVSSYEQYL. The CDR3 DNA follows: TGTGCCAGCAGCCAGTCCGTTAGCTCCTACGAGCAGTACTTA.

In its sample, this clonotype was seen a few times. V is TRBV7-2 and J is TRBJ2-5, with 8 bases that match TRBD2. Germline values: CDR1 SGHTA, CDR2 FQGNSA. With V trimmed by 5 bases and J by 2 bases, 10 bases remained unmatched. CDR3 length: 16 amino acids. CDR3 in amino acids: CASSMSSSGGQETQYF. As DNA, the CDR3 is TGTGCCAGCAGCATGTCGTCGAGCGGGGGACAAGAGACCCAGTACTTC.

The rearrangement uses TRBV7-6 and TRBJ2-5; 7 bases line up with TRBD2. This CDR3 is built from 16 residues. V lost 8 bases, J lost 2 bases, and 14 bases stayed unmatched. CDR1 SGHVS and CDR2 FNYEAQ come from the germline V gene. The CDR3 nucleotides read TGTGCCAGCTTGCTGACGGCTAGCGGAGCACAAGAGACCCAGTACTTC. Amino acid sequence: CASLLTASGAQETQYF. The full variable domain, with the rest looked up from reference TRBV7-6 and TRBJ2-5, is GAGVSQSPRYKVTKRGQDVALRCDPISGHVSLYWYRQALGQGPEFLTYFNYEAQQDKSGLPNDRFSAERPEGSISTLTIQRTEQRDSAMYRCASLLTASGAQETQYFGPGTRLLVL.

Concerning this clonotype: The junction departs from germline at one end; a sequencing error may be responsible. The chain recombines TRBV27 with TRBJ2-7; the D gene is possibly TRBD1 (7 bases). CDR1 and CDR2 from the germline V gene are MNHEY and SMNVEV (reference sequence). The CDR3 covers 19 residues. Here the CDR3 reads CASSLSGGQPLRPGYEQYF. DNA of the CDR3: TGTGCCAGCAGTTTATCGGGGGGACAGCCCCTTCGTCCGGGCTACGAGCAGTATTTC.

This clonotype occurred many times. This chain connects TRBV20-1 to TRBJ1-2; D possibly corresponds to TRBD1 (5 bases). CDR1 and CDR2 from the germline V gene are DFQATT and SNEGSKA (reference sequence). The CDR3 is made up of 16 amino acids. V lost 6 bases and J lost 3, with 23 bases in between. The CDR3 DNA sequence: TGCAGTGCAACAATAGGGGCTCAGGGTGGTGACTATGGCTACACCTTC. Amino acids: CSATIGAQGGDYGYTF.

This clonotype was recorded a few times. This may be a read error, as it is one base from a much larger clone. The V call is TRBV10-3, the J call TRBJ1-6; TRBD1 is a possible D gene (6 bases). This CDR3 has 14 residues. V lost 6 bases and J lost 9, with 15 bases in between. CDR1 ENHRY and CDR2 SYGVKD come from the germline V gene. CDR3 protein: CAIRGGGASSPLHF. CDR3 DNA: TGTGCCATCAGGGGCGGGGGGGCGAGTTCACCCCTCCACTTT.

This clonotype has a count of ten or more. V gene TRBV7-6 combines with J gene TRBJ2-3; 8 positions agree with TRBD1. Trimming took 5 bases from V and 2 from J; bases not matched to a gene: 9. The V gene's germline CDR1 is SGHVS and CDR2 FNYEAQ. This CDR3 region has 16 residues. The CDR3 loop is CASSPGTGGLTDTQYF. CDR3 coding DNA: TGTGCCAGCAGCCCTGGGACAGGCGGCCTCACAGATACGCAGTATTTT.

Many counts were recorded for this clonotype. V usage is TRBV7-8 and J usage is TRBJ2-1; possibly TRBD2 for D (7 bases). V was pared by 5 bases and J by 4 bases, with 15 bases between. Germline V CDR1 and CDR2: SGHVS, FQNEAQ. CDR3 length: 15 amino acids. CDR3 coding DNA: TGTGCCAGCAGCCCGCGGACAGCGGGGTACAATGAGCAGTTCTTC. Protein: CASSPRTAGYNEQFF.

The sample holds many counts of this clonotype. The V call is TRBV28, the J call TRBJ2-7; tentatively, D is TRBD1 or TRBD2 (5 bases each). The V gene lost 8 bases and the J gene lost 6 bases, with 17 bases spanning the gap. Germline V lookup: CDR1 MDHEN, CDR2 SYDVKM. This CDR3 contains 13 residues. CDR3 DNA: TGTGCCAGCGAGGGGCCCCAACCAGTCGAGCAGTACTTC. Its translation is CASEGPQPVEQYF.

This clonotype was picked up many times. This rearrangement joins TRBV7-9 to TRBJ2-7; D not resolved. CDR1 is SEHNR, CDR2 FQNEAQ, per germline (reference sequence). With 1 base removed from V and 1 base from J, the gap between germline ends came to 14 bases. This CDR3 is built from 16 residues. The DNA of the CDR3 is TGTGCCAGCAGCTTAGGGTTCGGCAGGCAATCCTACGAGCAGTACTTC. This sequence encodes CASSLGFGRQSYEQYF.

Details on this clonotype: Lacking the conserved final phenylalanine or tryptophan, this CDR3 likely reflects a read error. V usage is TRBV5-6 and J usage is TRBJ2-7; 10 bases are a match to TRBD1. CDR1 is SGHDT and CDR2 is YYEEEE in the germline V gene. Germline trimming cut 0 bases from V and 5 bases from J; bases unmatched to any gene: 8. The CDR3 spans 16 residues. Here the CDR3 reads CASSLGGDRGHDEQYC. The CDR3 bases are TGTGCCAGCAGCTTGGGAGGAGACAGGGGGCACGACGAGCAGTACTGC.